This T cell receptor beta chain was documented in a study of OX40 agonist ivuxolimab in advanced cancers. V dropped 5 bases and J dropped 1; count of bases not matched to a gene: 4. The length of the CDR3 is 15 residues. Germline loops: CDR1 SGHRS, CDR2 YFSETQ. Sequencing used immunoSEQ multiplex PCR; TCRdb keeps in-frame clones, though not all of them. Of more than 50,000 clones in the sample, approximately 88% were seen once. The chain carries TRBV5-1 and TRBJ2-3; 10 bases fit TRBD2. The receptor's source is an adult with an advanced solid tumor such as melanoma, head and neck, liver or kidney cancer. The sample here was CD4+ or CD8+ T cells sorted from blood, taken in a trial of the OX40 agonist ivuxolimab. The CDR3 sequence is CASRATSGGTDTQYF. In nucleotides, the CDR3 is TGCGCCAGCAGAGCCACTAGCGGGGGCACAGATACGCAGTATTTT.